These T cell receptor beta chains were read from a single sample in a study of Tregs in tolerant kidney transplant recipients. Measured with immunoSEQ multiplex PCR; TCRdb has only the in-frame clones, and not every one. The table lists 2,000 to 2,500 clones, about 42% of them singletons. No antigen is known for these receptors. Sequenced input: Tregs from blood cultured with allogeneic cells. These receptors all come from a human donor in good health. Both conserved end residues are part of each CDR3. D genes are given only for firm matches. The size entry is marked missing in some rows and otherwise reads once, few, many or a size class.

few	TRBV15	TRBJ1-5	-	CATRGGGNSNQPQHF	TGTGCCACCAGGGGGGGAGGGAATAGCAATCAGCCCCAGCATTTT
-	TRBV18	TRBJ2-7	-	CASSPRGASYEQYF	TGTGCCAGCTCACCACGAGGGGCCTCCTACGAGCAGTACTTC
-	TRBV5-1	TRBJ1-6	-	CASSSPTGPIHF	TGCGCCAGCAGCTCACCGACAGGCCCTATCCACTTT
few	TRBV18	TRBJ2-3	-	CASSARRGDTQYF	TGTGCCAGCTCCGCCCGGAGGGGAGATACGCAGTATTTT
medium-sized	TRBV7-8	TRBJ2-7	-	CASSLASFRDFNLFYEQYF	TGTGCCAGCAGCTTAGCGTCTTTCCGGGACTTCAACCTCTTCTACGAGCAGTACTTC
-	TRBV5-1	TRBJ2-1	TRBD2	CASSLWPLAGGYNEQFF	TGCGCCAGCAGCTTGTGGCCCTTAGCGGGGGGGTACAATGAGCAGTTCTTC
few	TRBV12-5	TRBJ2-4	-	CASGFTGSSSLAKNIQYF	TGTGCTAGTGGTTTTACGGGATCGTCCTCCTTAGCCAAAAACATTCAGTACTTC
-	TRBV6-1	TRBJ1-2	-	CASSAPSRGVEGYTF	TGTGCCAGCAGTGCTCCATCCCGCGGCGTGGAAGGCTACACCTTC
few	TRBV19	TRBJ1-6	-	CASSIRGHINSPLHF	TGTGCCAGTAGTATTCGGGGACACATTAATTCACCCCTCCACTTT
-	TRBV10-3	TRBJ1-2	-	CATHRPGLRDYGYTF	TGTGCCACCCACAGGCCTGGCCTCCGCGACTATGGCTACACCTTC
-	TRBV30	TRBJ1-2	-	CAWGDYGYTF	TGTGCCTGGGGTGATTATGGCTACACCTTC
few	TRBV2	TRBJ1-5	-	CASGSARDSVHF	TGTGCCAGCGGCTCCGCCCGGGACTCCGTCCATTTT
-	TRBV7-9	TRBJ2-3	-	CASSFPRGGTQYF	TGTGCCAGCAGCTTTCCTAGGGGGGGTACGCAGTATTTT
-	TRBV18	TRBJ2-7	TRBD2	CASSPRLGLAGGGSYEQYF	TGTGCCAGCTCACCACGATTAGGACTAGCGGGAGGCGGATCCTACGAGCAGTACTTC
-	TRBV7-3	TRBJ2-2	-	CASSLFYDTGELFF	TGTGCCAGCAGCCTGTTTTACGACACCGGGGAGCTGTTTTTT
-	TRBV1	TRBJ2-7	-	CTSSQDNSGLVNSYEQYF	TGCACCAGCAGCCAAGATAACTCCGGACTAGTCAATTCCTACGAGCAGTACTTC
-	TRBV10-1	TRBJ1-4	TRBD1	CASSESTGASEKLFF	TGCGCCAGCAGTGAGTCGACAGGGGCCTCCGAAAAACTGTTTTTT